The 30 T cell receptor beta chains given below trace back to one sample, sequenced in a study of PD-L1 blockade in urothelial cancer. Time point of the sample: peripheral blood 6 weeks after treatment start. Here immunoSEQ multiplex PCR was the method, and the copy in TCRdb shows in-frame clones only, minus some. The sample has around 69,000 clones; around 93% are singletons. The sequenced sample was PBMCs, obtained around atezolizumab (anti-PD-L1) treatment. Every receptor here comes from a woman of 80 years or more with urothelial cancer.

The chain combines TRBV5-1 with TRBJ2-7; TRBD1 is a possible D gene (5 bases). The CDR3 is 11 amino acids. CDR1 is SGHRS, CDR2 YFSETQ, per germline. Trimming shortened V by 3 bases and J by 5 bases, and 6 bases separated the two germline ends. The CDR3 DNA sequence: TGCGCCAGCAGCTCACAGGACGAGCAGTACTTC. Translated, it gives CASSSQDEQYF.

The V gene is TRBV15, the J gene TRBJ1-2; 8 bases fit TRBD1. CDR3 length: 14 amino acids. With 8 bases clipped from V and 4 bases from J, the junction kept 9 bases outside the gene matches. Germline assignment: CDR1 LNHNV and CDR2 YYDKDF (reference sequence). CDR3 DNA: TGTGCCACCCGACCAGGGGGCGATCCCTATGGCTACACCTTC. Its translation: CATRPGGDPYGYTF.

CDR3 region: CASRPGRANVLTF. DNA for the CDR3: TGTGCCAGCAGGCCCGGGAGGGCCAACGTCCTGACTTTC. This chain uses TRBV27 with TRBJ2-6, with D tentatively TRBD2 (5 bases). The CDR3 consists of 13 residues. Trimming took off 6 bases at V and 5 bases at J, with 8 bases between the two ends. The V gene's germline CDR1 is MNHEY and CDR2 SMNVEV (reference sequence).

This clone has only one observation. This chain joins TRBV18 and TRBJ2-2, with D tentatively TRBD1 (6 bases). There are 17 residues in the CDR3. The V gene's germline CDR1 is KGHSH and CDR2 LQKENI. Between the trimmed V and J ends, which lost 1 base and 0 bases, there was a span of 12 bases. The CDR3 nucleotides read TGTGCCAGCTCACCACTCAGGACAGCTGCGAACACCGGGGAGCTGTTTTTT. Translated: CASSPLRTAANTGELFF.

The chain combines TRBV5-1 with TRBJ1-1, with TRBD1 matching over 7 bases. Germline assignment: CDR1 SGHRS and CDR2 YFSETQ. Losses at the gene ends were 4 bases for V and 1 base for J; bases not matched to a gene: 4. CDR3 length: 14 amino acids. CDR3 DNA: TGCGCCAGCAGCCGGGACAGTCGGAACACTGAAGCTTTCTTT. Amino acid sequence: CASSRDSRNTEAFF.

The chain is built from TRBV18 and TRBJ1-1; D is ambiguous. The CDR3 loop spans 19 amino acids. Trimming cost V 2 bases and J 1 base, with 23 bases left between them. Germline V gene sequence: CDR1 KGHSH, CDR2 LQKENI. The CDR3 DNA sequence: TGTGCCAGCTCACCAAGAAGACTTGAGGGTTCCGCTCAGAACACTGAAGCTTTCTTT. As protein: CASSPRRLEGSAQNTEAFF.

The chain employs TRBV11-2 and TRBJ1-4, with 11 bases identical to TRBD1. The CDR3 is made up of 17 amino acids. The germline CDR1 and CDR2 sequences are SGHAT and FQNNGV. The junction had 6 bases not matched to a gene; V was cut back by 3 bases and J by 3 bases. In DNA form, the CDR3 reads TGTGCCAGCAGCTTTTTGGACAGGGGGCCAGCTAATGAAAAACTGTTTTTT. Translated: CASSFLDRGPANEKLFF.

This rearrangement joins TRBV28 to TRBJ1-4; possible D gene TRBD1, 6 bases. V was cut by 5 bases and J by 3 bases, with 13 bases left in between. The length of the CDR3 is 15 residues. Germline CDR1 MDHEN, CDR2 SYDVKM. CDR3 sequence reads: CASSEIQGPNEKLFF. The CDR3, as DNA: TGTGCCAGCAGTGAAATACAGGGTCCTAATGAAAAACTGTTTTTT.

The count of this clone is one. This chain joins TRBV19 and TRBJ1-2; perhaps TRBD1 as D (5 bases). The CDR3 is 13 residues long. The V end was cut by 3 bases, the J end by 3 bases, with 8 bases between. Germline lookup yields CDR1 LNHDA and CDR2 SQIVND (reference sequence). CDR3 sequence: CASSITGYYGYTF. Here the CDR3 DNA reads TGTGCCAGTAGTATCACAGGTTACTATGGCTACACCTTC.

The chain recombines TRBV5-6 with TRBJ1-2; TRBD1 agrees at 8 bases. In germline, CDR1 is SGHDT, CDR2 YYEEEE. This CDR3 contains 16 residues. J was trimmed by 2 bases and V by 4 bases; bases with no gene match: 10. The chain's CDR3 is CASSDYSGQGNYGYTF. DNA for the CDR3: TGTGCCAGCAGCGATTATAGTGGACAGGGAAACTATGGCTACACCTTC.

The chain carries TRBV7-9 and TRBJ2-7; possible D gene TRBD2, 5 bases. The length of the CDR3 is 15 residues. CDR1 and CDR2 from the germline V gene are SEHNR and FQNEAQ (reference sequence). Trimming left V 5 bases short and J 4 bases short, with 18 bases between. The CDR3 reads CASSHKNRGVYEQYF. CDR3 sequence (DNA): TGTGCCAGCAGCCACAAGAACCGGGGAGTTTACGAGCAGTACTTC.

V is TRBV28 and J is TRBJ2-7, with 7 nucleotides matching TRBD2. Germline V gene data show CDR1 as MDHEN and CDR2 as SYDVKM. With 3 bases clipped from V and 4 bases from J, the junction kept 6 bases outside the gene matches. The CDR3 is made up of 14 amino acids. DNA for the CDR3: TGTGCCAGCAGTTTGGCGGGAGTAAGATACGAGCAGTACTTC. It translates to CASSLAGVRYEQYF.

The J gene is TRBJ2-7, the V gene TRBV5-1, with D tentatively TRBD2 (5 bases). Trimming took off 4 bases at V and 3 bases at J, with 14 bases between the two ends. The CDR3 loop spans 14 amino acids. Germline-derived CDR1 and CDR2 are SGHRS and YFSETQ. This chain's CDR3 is CASSPQPGIYEQYF. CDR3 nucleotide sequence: TGCGCCAGCAGCCCCCAACCCGGGATCTACGAGCAGTACTTC.

In nucleotides, the CDR3 is TGTGCCAGCAATGGAGGGACAGGGGGTACCGGGGAGCTGTTTTTT. Protein sequence: CASNGGTGGTGELFF. This rearrangement joins TRBV2 to TRBJ2-2; 11 bases line up with TRBD1. The CDR3 runs to 15 residues. Germline CDR1 is SNHLY and CDR2 is FYNNEI. The J segment lost 5 bases and the V segment lost 7 bases, leaving 6 bases of the junction unmatched.

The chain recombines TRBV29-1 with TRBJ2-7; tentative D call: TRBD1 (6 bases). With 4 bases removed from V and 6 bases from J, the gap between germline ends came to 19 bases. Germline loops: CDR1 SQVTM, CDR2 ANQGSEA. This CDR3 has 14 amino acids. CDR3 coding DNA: TGCAGCGTTGCGTCGCAGGGGATTTCCCCCGAGCAGTACTTC. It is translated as CSVASQGISPEQYF.

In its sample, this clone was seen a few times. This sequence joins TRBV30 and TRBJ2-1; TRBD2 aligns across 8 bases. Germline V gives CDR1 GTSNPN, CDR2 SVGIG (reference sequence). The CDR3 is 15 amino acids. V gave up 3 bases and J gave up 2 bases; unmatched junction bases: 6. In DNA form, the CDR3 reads TGTGCCTGGAGCGAGGCCGGGAGGGCCTACAATGAGCAGTTCTTC. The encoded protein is CAWSEAGRAYNEQFF.

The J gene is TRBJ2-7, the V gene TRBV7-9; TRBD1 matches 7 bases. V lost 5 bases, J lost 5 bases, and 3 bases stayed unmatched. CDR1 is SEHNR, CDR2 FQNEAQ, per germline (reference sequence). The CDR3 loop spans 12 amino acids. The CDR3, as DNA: TGTGCCAGCAGCCGAGACAGGGACGAGCAGTACTTC. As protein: CASSRDRDEQYF. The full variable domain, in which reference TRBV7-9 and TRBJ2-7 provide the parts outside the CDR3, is DTGVSQNPRHKITKRGQNVTFRCDPISEHNRLYWYRQTLGQGPEFLTYFQNEAQLEKSRLLSDRFSAERPKGSFSTLEIQRTEQGDSAMYLCASSRDRDEQYFGPGTRLTVT.

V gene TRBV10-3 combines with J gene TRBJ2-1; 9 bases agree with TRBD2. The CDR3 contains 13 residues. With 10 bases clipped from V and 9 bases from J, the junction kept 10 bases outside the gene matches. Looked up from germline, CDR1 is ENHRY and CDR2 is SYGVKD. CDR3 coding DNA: TGTGCCAGCGGAGCGGGGGGATCCCCTGAGCAGTTCTTC. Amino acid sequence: CASGAGGSPEQFF.

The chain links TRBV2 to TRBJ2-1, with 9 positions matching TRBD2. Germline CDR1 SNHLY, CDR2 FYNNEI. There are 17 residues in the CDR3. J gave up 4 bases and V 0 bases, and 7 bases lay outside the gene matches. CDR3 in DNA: TGTGCCAGCAGTGAAGCGCTAGGACTAGCGATATACAATGAGCAGTTCTTC. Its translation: CASSEALGLAIYNEQFF. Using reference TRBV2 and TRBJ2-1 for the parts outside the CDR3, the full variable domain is EPEVTQTPSHQVTQMGQEVILRCVPISNHLYFYWYRQILGQKVEFLVSFYNNEISEKSEIFDDQFSVERPDGSNFTLKIRSTKLEDSAMYFCASSEALGLAIYNEQFFGPGTRLTVL.

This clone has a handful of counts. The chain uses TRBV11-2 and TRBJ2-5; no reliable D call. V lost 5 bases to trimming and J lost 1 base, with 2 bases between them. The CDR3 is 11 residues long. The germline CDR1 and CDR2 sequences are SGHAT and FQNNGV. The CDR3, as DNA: TGTGCCAGCAGCCTCCAAGAGACCCAGTACTTC. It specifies CASSLQETQYF.

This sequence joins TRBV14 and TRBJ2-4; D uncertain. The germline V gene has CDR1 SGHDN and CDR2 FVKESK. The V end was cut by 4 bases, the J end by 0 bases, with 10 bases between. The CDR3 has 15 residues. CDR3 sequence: CASSPLGLAKNIQYF. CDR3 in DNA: TGTGCCAGCAGCCCCCTCGGGTTAGCCAAAAACATTCAGTACTTC.

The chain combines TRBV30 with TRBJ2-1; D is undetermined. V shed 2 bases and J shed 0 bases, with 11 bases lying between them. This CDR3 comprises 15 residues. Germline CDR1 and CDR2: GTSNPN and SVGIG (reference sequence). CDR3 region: CAWSQLSSSYNEQFF. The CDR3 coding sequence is TGTGCCTGGAGTCAACTTTCGAGCTCCTACAATGAGCAGTTCTTC.

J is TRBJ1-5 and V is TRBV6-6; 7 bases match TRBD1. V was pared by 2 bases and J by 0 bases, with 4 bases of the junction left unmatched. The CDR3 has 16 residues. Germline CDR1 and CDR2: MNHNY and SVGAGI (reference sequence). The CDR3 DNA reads TGTGCCAGCAGTTACCCCGGACAGGTTAGCAATCAGCCCCAGCATTTT. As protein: CASSYPGQVSNQPQHF.

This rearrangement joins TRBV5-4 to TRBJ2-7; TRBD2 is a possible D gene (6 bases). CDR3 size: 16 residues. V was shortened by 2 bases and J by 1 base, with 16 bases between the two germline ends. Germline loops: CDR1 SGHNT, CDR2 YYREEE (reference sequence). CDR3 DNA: TGTGCCAGCAGCTTACGCGGGACGGACCCTTCCTACGAGCAGTACTTC. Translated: CASSLRGTDPSYEQYF.

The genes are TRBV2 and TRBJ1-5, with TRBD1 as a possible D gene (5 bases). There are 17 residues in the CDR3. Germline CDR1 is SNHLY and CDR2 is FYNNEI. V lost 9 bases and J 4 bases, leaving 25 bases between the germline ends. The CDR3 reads CASRSGPGVIGNQPQHF. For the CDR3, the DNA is TGTGCCAGTCGATCCGGGCCGGGGGTTATTGGGAATCAGCCCCAGCATTTT.

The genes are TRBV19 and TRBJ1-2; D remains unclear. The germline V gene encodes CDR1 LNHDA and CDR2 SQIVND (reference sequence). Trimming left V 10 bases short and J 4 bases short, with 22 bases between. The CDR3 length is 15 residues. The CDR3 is CATKREEARFYGYTF. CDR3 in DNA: TGTGCCACGAAAAGAGAGGAGGCGCGTTTCTATGGCTACACCTTC.

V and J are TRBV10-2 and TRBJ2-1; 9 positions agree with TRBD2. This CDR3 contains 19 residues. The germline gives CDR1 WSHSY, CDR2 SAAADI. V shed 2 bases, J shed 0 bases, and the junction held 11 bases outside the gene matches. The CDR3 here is CASSERLAGAASSYNEQFF. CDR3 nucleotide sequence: TGCGCCAGCAGTGAGAGGTTAGCGGGAGCCGCGAGCTCCTACAATGAGCAGTTCTTC.

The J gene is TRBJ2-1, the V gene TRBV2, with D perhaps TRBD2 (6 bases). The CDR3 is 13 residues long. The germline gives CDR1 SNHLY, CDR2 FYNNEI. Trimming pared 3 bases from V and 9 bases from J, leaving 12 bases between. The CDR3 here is CASSDQGLVEQFF. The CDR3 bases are TGTGCCAGCAGTGACCAGGGACTTGTTGAGCAGTTCTTC. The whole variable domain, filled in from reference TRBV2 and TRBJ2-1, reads EPEVTQTPSHQVTQMGQEVILRCVPISNHLYFYWYRQILGQKVEFLVSFYNNEISEKSEIFDDQFSVERPDGSNFTLKIRSTKLEDSAMYFCASSDQGLVEQFFGPGTRLTVL.

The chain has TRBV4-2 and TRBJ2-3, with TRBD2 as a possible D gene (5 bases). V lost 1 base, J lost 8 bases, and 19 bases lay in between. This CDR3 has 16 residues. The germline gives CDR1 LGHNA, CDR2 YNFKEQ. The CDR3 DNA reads TGTGCCAGCAGCCAAGGCCCGGACTGGGTAATAGGTACGCAGTATTTT. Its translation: CASSQGPDWVIGTQYF.

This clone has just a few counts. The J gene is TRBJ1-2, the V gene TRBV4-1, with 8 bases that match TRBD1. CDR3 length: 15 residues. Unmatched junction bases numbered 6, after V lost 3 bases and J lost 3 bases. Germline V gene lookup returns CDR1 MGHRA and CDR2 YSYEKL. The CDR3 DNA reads TGCGCCAGCAGCCATAACAGGGGGAGAGACTATGGCTACACCTTC. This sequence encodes CASSHNRGRDYGYTF.